This T cell receptor (beta chain) was recorded in a study of shared clonotypes between healthy human individuals. In regard to this clone: Its specificity is unknown.

CD45RO-negative cells were positively selected for CCR7, leaving out terminally differentiated effector memory CD45RA+ cells. None of the donors, who were healthy HIV-negative adults, had recently had acute infections or vaccinations. Measured with immunoSEQ multiplex PCR; TCRdb has only the in-frame clones, and not every one. Of hundreds of thousands of clones detected, about 95% appear once; the ten largest clones hold roughly 0.12%. Germline CDR1 and CDR2: LGHNA and YNFKEQ. With 6 bases removed from V and 3 bases from J, the gap between germline ends came to 11 bases. The length of the CDR3 is 14 residues. Study-level findings and limits: Among donors, the sharing of clonotypes was expected to be influenced by sequencing depth.

Sequenced material: naive CD8+ T cells sorted from blood. This TCR was recovered from a woman in her twenties or thirties in good health. This chain joins TRBV4-2 and TRBJ2-2; no clear D. This CDR3 reads CASRVGSHTGELFF. Written as DNA, the CDR3 is TGTGCCAGCAGGGTAGGGTCCCACACCGGGGAGCTGTTTTTT.